This TCR beta chain was captured by sequencing in a study of blood T cell repertoires in COVID-19. Looking at the study overall: Some COVID-19 samples were acute and others convalescent; all came from the United States, Italy and Spain. In each case, the material was cDNA or gDNA derived from T cells, B-cell-depleted T cells, or PBMCs.

In the authors' methods: Amplification of reference gene primers was used by the study to estimate nucleated cell counts. Assay used: immunoSEQ multiplex PCR; TCRdb lists only in-frame clones, some missing. V and J calls and clone size come straight from that table; D and trimming were deduced from the DNA. The sample consists of under 500,000 clones, roughly 85% of them appearing once. Participants spanned ages roughly 18 to 95 years and resided in about 24 US areas. The CDR3 is 15 residues long. Germline CDR1 and CDR2: MNHEY and SMNVEV (reference sequence). Trimming removed 2 bases at V and 8 bases at J, with 18 bases between.

The J gene is TRBJ1-2, the V gene TRBV27; D unresolved. Sequencing input: PBMCs or T cells enriched from blood (not recorded which). This clonotype originated in a woman in her late teens or twenties with acute COVID-19. The DNA of the CDR3 is TGTGCCAGCAGTTTAAACCTTAACAGTGTAGAAGGCTACACCTTC. It codes for CASSLNLNSVEGYTF.